These 25 T cell receptor beta chains were sequenced from one sample in a study of T cells after yellow fever vaccination. TCRdb reanalysed the 5' RACE reads using MiXCR and keeps one entry per CDR3 protein. The table lists about 210,000 distinct CDR3 sequences, 6.7% of them singletons. This material consisted of CD4+ T cells sorted from PBMCs, taken on the day of the yellow fever booster vaccination. Receptors originate from a man between 25 and 39 years old who received the YFV17D yellow fever vaccine.

The sample holds many counts of this clonotype. The V and J genes are TRBV12-3 or TRBV12-4 and TRBJ2-7; D gene unclear. This CDR3 is 11 amino acids long. Deletions cut 1 base from V and 7 bases from J, with 5 bases between. The CDR3 region is CASSLDKEQYF. CDR3 coding DNA: TGTGCCAGCAGTTTAGACAAGGAGCAGTACTTC.

The chain joins TRBV5-5 to TRBJ1-6; no reliable D call. CDR3 length equals 12 residues. The V gene's germline CDR1 is SGHKS and CDR2 YYEKEE (reference sequence). Trimming cost V 5 bases and J 10 bases, with 10 bases left between them. The CDR3 region is CASSSRQSPLHF. CDR3 nucleotide sequence: TGTGCCAGCAGTTCCCGGCAGTCACCCCTCCACTTT.

A remark on this clonotype: This may come from a read error, since a much larger clone is one base off. The genes are TRBV20-1 and TRBJ2-1, with D possibly being TRBD2 (6 bases). The CDR3 contains 17 residues. Trimming removed 3 bases from V and 6 bases from J, with 24 bases in between. CDR1 DFQATT and CDR2 SNEGSKA come from the germline V gene (reference sequence). The CDR3 DNA follows: TGCAGTGCTAGGGGGCCGGGTGGGGGATGGCGGGGCAATGAGCAGTTCTTC. The encoded protein is CSARGPGGGWRGNEQFF.

This clonotype was seen more than once but under ten times. The V and J genes are TRBV5-4 and TRBJ2-3, with TRBD2 identical over 7 bases. CDR1 and CDR2 (germline): SGHNT, YYREEE (reference sequence). The CDR3 loop spans 14 amino acids. The junction had 11 bases not matched to a gene; V was cut back by 0 bases and J by 13 bases. DNA of the CDR3: TGTGCCAGCAGCTTGGAAGGTGGCGGGAGAAAGGAGTATTTT. Residues: CASSLEGGGRKEYF.

The V and J genes are TRBV7-2 and TRBJ1-4; TRBD1 matches at 11 bases. The germline gives CDR1 SGHTA, CDR2 FQGNSA. This CDR3 has 15 residues. The V gene end was trimmed by 0 bases and the J gene end by 7 bases; junction bases not matched to a gene: 1. The DNA for the CDR3 is TGTGCCAGCAGCTTAGCCGGGACAGGGGGTGAAAAACTGTTTTTT. Protein sequence: CASSLAGTGGEKLFF.

The chain carries TRBV7-2 and TRBJ2-1; D gene ambiguous. CDR3 length: 15 amino acids. Looked up from germline, CDR1 is SGHTA and CDR2 is FQGNSA. Trimming cost V 0 bases and J 0 bases, with 6 bases left between them. The CDR3 DNA follows: TGTGCCAGCAGCTTAGCGTTTGGCTCCTACAATGAGCAGTTCTTC. Protein product: CASSLAFGSYNEQFF.

The V and J genes are TRBV5-1 and TRBJ2-3; D uncertain. The CDR3 covers 18 residues. The germline V gene encodes CDR1 SGHRS and CDR2 YFSETQ. Deletions cut 0 bases from V and 0 bases from J, with 17 bases between. The CDR3 is CASSLAISRTASTDTQYF. CDR3 sequence (DNA): TGCGCCAGCAGCTTGGCCATATCGAGGACGGCTAGCACAGATACGCAGTATTTT.

This clonotype was counted between two and nine times. The chain carries TRBV5-1 and TRBJ1-1; no definite D call. Trimming took off 3 bases at V and 2 bases at J, with 11 bases between the two ends. CDR3 length equals 14 residues. The germline V gene has CDR1 SGHRS and CDR2 YFSETQ. CDR3 region: CASSSRLPNTEAFF. The CDR3 region has the DNA TGCGCCAGCAGCTCGCGGTTACCAAACACTGAAGCTTTCTTT. The full variable domain, rest sourced from reference TRBV5-1 and TRBJ1-1, is KAGVTQTPRYLIKTRGQQVTLSCSPISGHRSVSWYQQTPGQGLQFLFEYFSETQRNKGNFPGRFSGRQFSNSRSEMNVSTLELGDSALYLCASSSRLPNTEAFFGQGTRLTVV.

As for this clonotype: The junction shows a germline mismatch at one end, possibly a read error. The chain combines TRBV7-2 with TRBJ2-1; D possibly matches TRBD1 or TRBD2 (6 bases each). The length of the CDR3 is 16 residues. CDR1 and CDR2 (germline): SGHTA, FQGNSA. CDR3 DNA: TGTGCCAGCAGCTCTATAGCGGACAGCTCCTGCAATGAGCAGTTCTTC. This sequence encodes CASSSIADSSCNEQFF.

The chain recombines TRBV6-4 with TRBJ2-1, with unresolved D. V lost 5 bases and J lost 6, with 14 bases in between. The CDR3 runs to 14 residues. Germline CDR1 reads MRHNA; CDR2 reads SNTAGT. The CDR3 is CASSMGFPPNEQFF. In DNA form, the CDR3 reads TGTGCCAGCAGTATGGGCTTCCCCCCCAATGAGCAGTTCTTC.

The genes are TRBV28 and TRBJ2-7; 7 bases align to TRBD1. The germline V gene has CDR1 MDHEN and CDR2 SYDVKM. The J segment lost 3 bases and the V segment lost 6 bases, leaving 11 bases of the junction unmatched. The CDR3 contains 15 residues. CDR3 DNA: TGTGCCAGCAGCAAAGCCCGACAGGGTATCTACGAGCAGTACTTC. It translates to CASSKARQGIYEQYF.

Only a few counts were recorded for this clonotype. This chain connects TRBV23-1 to TRBJ1-5; D might be TRBD1 (5 bases). TRBV23-1 carries the ORF label, with uncertain function. The CDR3 consists of 15 residues. V was trimmed by 0 bases and J by 7 bases, leaving 13 bases between them. CDR3 coding DNA: TGCGCCAGCAGTCAATCGATCGACAGCAGGCAGCCCCAGCATTTT. Residues: CASSQSIDSRQPQHF.

The chain is built from TRBV3-1 and TRBJ2-1; D tentatively fits TRBD1 or TRBD2 (5 bases each). CDR1 and CDR2 (germline): LGHDT, YNNKEL (reference sequence). Deletions cut 5 bases from V and 8 bases from J, with 16 bases between. This CDR3 is built from 14 residues. CDR3 region: CASSRWGSRDEQFF. The CDR3 DNA reads as TGTGCCAGCAGCAGATGGGGGTCCAGGGATGAGCAGTTCTTC.

The V gene is TRBV11-2, the J gene TRBJ1-5, with D unresolved. The germline CDR1 and CDR2 sequences are SGHAT and FQNNGV. V shed 4 bases and J shed 7 bases, with 14 bases lying between them. The CDR3 spans 14 residues. CDR3 sequence (DNA): TGTGCCAGCAGCTCCAAGGGTGGGATGCAGCCCCAGCATTTT. This gives the protein CASSSKGGMQPQHF.

This clonotype was counted between two and nine times. The chain couples TRBV20-1 to TRBJ1-3; D unresolved. The CDR3 spans 15 residues. CDR1 and CDR2 (germline): DFQATT, SNEGSKA (reference sequence). V was cut by 0 bases and J by 7 bases, with 16 bases left in between. CDR3 nucleotide sequence: TGCAGTGCTAGAGAGGGCACGGCTCTGGGGAACACCATATATTTT. Translating it yields CSAREGTALGNTIYF.

The chain uses TRBV18 and TRBJ2-7, with unresolved D. The CDR3 is 14 residues long. Germline V CDR1 and CDR2: KGHSH, LQKENI. V gave up 3 bases and J gave up 0 bases, with 9 bases separating them. The CDR3 is CASSPGASSYEQYF. The CDR3 DNA reads as TGTGCCAGCTCACCCGGCGCTAGCTCCTACGAGCAGTACTTC.

This chain connects TRBV6-4 to TRBJ2-5, with 7 nucleotides matching TRBD1. Trimming took 10 bases from V and 3 from J; bases not matched to a gene: 5. This CDR3 is 12 amino acids long. The germline gives CDR1 MRHNA, CDR2 SNTAGT. The CDR3 DNA sequence: TGTGCCATCAAGACAGGGAAAGAGACCCAGTACTTC. It is translated as CAIKTGKETQYF.

V is TRBV2 and J is TRBJ1-5; maybe TRBD1 (5 bases). V was pared by 6 bases and J by 5 bases, with 14 bases between. This CDR3 region has 14 residues. Germline CDR1 is SNHLY and CDR2 is FYNNEI. The CDR3 DNA follows: TGTGCCAGCAGGAGGGACGGCCCCCATCAGCCCCAGCATTTT. It is translated as CASRRDGPHQPQHF.

This chain's CDR3 is CASSLFGHLGVNSPLHF. For the CDR3, the DNA is TGTGCCAGCAGCTTATTTGGACACCTCGGAGTAAATTCACCCCTCCACTTT. J is TRBJ1-6 and V is TRBV5-5; the D gene is possibly TRBD1 (5 bases). There are 17 residues in the CDR3. Germline V CDR1 and CDR2: SGHKS, YYEKEE (reference sequence). The V and J ends lost 2 bases and 7 bases respectively, with 19 bases between them.

V usage is TRBV7-9 and J usage is TRBJ1-5, with 8 nucleotides matching TRBD1. CDR3 size: 16 residues. The trim removed 5 bases at V and 3 bases at J, leaving 9 bases unmatched. Per the germline V gene, CDR1 is SEHNR and CDR2 is FQNEAQ (reference sequence). The CDR3 loop reads CASSPLGTGVNQPQHF. In nucleotides, the CDR3 is TGTGCCAGCAGCCCACTTGGGACAGGCGTCAATCAGCCCCAGCATTTT.

The chain carries TRBV5-1 and TRBJ2-3; D remains ambiguous. From germline, CDR1 is SGHRS and CDR2 YFSETQ. V lost 1 base to trimming and J lost 1 base, with 10 bases between them. CDR3 length: 15 amino acids. The CDR3 spells CASSLTSWGTDTQYF. The CDR3 DNA sequence: TGCGCCAGCAGCTTGACGTCGTGGGGCACAGATACGCAGTATTTT.

This clonotype was detected many times. The chain has TRBV28 and TRBJ2-7, with D perhaps given as TRBD1 or TRBD2 (6 bases each). CDR3 length: 13 amino acids. V was shortened by 7 bases and J by 4 bases, with 14 bases between the two germline ends. Germline loops: CDR1 MDHEN, CDR2 SYDVKM. Written as DNA, the CDR3 is TGTGCCAGCAATTGGGGGGCAGCATACGAGCAGTACTTC. It encodes CASNWGAAYEQYF.

The gene calls are TRBV12-3 or TRBV12-4 and TRBJ1-5; D is uncertain. The V end was cut by 3 bases, the J end by 3 bases, with 9 bases between. The CDR3 runs 14 residues. CDR3 protein: CASSFGTNNQPQHF. CDR3 bases: TGTGCCAGCAGTTTTGGTACAAACAATCAGCCCCAGCATTTT.

This chain connects TRBV7-9 to TRBJ2-1, with 7 bases fitting TRBD1. V lost 5 bases, J lost 9 bases, and 7 bases stayed unmatched. The length of the CDR3 is 13 residues. Germline-derived CDR1 and CDR2 are SEHNR and FQNEAQ (reference sequence). For the CDR3, the DNA is TGTGCCAGCAGCGTAGACAGGGTGGGTGAGCAGTTCTTC. Translated: CASSVDRVGEQFF. Using reference TRBV7-9 and TRBJ2-1 for the parts outside the CDR3, the full variable domain is DTGVSQNPRHKITKRGQNVTFRCDPISEHNRLYWYRQTLGQGPEFLTYFQNEAQLEKSRLLSDRFSAERPKGSFSTLEIQRTEQGDSAMYLCASSVDRVGEQFFGPGTRLTVL.

This clonotype was picked up a small number of times. The V gene is TRBV5-4, the J gene TRBJ2-2, with no clear D. The CDR3 sequence is 14 residues long. V dropped 5 bases and J dropped 6 bases, with 14 bases sitting between them. Germline CDR1 SGHNT, CDR2 YYREEE (reference sequence). The CDR3 reads CASRGHTDPGELFF. CDR3 bases: TGTGCCAGCAGGGGCCACACAGACCCCGGGGAGCTGTTTTTT.